The rows below give T cell receptor beta chains drawn from one sample of a study. TCRdb passed the 5' RACE reads through MiXCR, listing each CDR3 protein once. The sample yields 310 or so distinct CDR3 sequences, 5% to 6.5% seen once. The sequencing sample was made of effector memory T cells from blood PBMCs. The receptor source for this set is a male donor with HIV. Each CDR3 is given with its conserved first and last residue. A D gene is named only where the DNA matches it firmly. Only part of the rows carry a size: once, few, many, or a class if the clone is expanded.

V gene: TRBV7-6
D gene: .
clone size: .
J gene: TRBJ2-5
CDR3 protein: CASSPTGRETQYF
CDR3 DNA: TGTGCCAGCAGCCCGACAGGACGCGAGACCCAGTACTTC

V gene: TRBV6-1
D gene: .
clone size: large
J gene: TRBJ1-5
CDR3 protein: CASSEGSYSNQPQHF
CDR3 DNA: TGTGCCAGCAGTGAAGGGAGTTATAGCAATCAGCCCCAGCATTTT

V gene: TRBV15
D gene: TRBD1
clone size: large
J gene: TRBJ1-1
CDR3 protein: CATSRGTGMNTEAFF
CDR3 DNA: TGTGCCACCAGCAGAGGGACAGGGATGAACACTGAAGCTTTCTTT

V gene: TRBV20-1
D gene: TRBD1
clone size: hyperexpanded
J gene: TRBJ1-1
CDR3 protein: CSAKGQGRAFF
CDR3 DNA: TGCAGTGCTAAAGGACAGGGGAGAGCTTTCTTT

V gene: TRBV4-1
D gene: .
clone size: large
J gene: TRBJ1-1
CDR3 protein: CASSQEVWFEAFF
CDR3 DNA: TGCGCCAGCAGCCAAGAAGTTTGGTTTGAAGCTTTCTTT

V gene: TRBV5-1
D gene: TRBD1
clone size: few
J gene: TRBJ2-7
CDR3 protein: CASSATGQAYEQYF
CDR3 DNA: TGCGCCAGCAGCGCAACGGGACAGGCCTACGAGCAGTACTTC

V gene: TRBV10-3
D gene: .
clone size: .
J gene: TRBJ2-6
CDR3 protein: CAISESAPSGANVLTF
CDR3 DNA: TGTGCCATCAGTGAGTCAGCCCCCTCTGGGGCCAACGTCCTGACTTTC

V gene: TRBV11-1
D gene: .
clone size: .
J gene: TRBJ2-1
CDR3 protein: CASSLGPPDLSSYNEQFF
CDR3 DNA: TGTGCCAGCAGCTTAGGACCCCCGGACCTTAGCTCCTACAATGAGCAGTTCTTC

V gene: TRBV28
D gene: .
clone size: .
J gene: TRBJ2-4
CDR3 protein: CASSRRSGAKNIQYF
CDR3 DNA: TGTGCCAGCAGCCGCCGTTCGGGAGCCAAAAACATTCAGTACTTC

V gene: TRBV4-1
D gene: TRBD2
clone size: .
J gene: TRBJ2-1
CDR3 protein: CASSRPGLAGDPELNEQFF
CDR3 DNA: TGCGCCAGCAGCCGCCCGGGACTAGCGGGCGACCCCGAGCTCAATGAGCAGTTCTTC

V gene: TRBV15
D gene: .
clone size: .
J gene: TRBJ1-5
CDR3 protein: CATSREQANQPQHF
CDR3 DNA: TGTGCCACCAGCAGAGAACAGGCTAATCAGCCCCAGCATTTT

V gene: TRBV20-1
D gene: .
clone size: large
J gene: TRBJ2-7
CDR3 protein: CSASQGLGTYEQYF
CDR3 DNA: TGCAGTGCCTCCCAGGGGTTGGGTACCTACGAGCAGTACTTC

V gene: TRBV4-2
D gene: .
clone size: large
J gene: TRBJ1-6
CDR3 protein: CASSQSIYNSPLHF
CDR3 DNA: TGTGCCAGCAGCCAGTCCATCTATAATTCACCCCTCCACTTT

V gene: TRBV18
D gene: .
clone size: few
J gene: TRBJ2-7
CDR3 protein: CASSAVPGEQYF
CDR3 DNA: TGTGCCAGCTCCGCAGTCCCCGGCGAGCAGTACTTC

V gene: TRBV19
D gene: .
clone size: medium-sized
J gene: TRBJ1-5
CDR3 protein: CASSAGWIRDGNQPQHF
CDR3 DNA: TGTGCCAGTAGTGCGGGGTGGATCCGGGACGGCAATCAGCCCCAGCATTTT

V gene: TRBV7-2
D gene: TRBD2
clone size: .
J gene: TRBJ2-7
CDR3 protein: CASSLGLAGVQYF
CDR3 DNA: TGTGCCAGCAGCTTAGGGCTAGCGGGAGTCCAGTACTTC

V gene: TRBV5-5
D gene: TRBD2
clone size: large
J gene: TRBJ2-5
CDR3 protein: CASSQGLAGYETQYF
CDR3 DNA: TGTGCCAGCAGCCAGGGACTAGCGGGGTATGAGACCCAGTACTTC

V gene: TRBV9
D gene: TRBD1
clone size: large
J gene: TRBJ2-3
CDR3 protein: CASGQAPTDTQYF
CDR3 DNA: TGTGCCAGCGGACAGGCTCCCACAGATACGCAGTATTTT

V gene: TRBV5-4
D gene: .
clone size: large
J gene: TRBJ2-3
CDR3 protein: CASSLGLETDTQYF
CDR3 DNA: TGTGCCAGCAGCTTGGGACTGGAAACAGATACGCAGTATTTT

V gene: TRBV10-3
D gene: TRBD1
clone size: medium-sized
J gene: TRBJ1-1
CDR3 protein: CAARSGGGYTEAFF
CDR3 DNA: TGTGCCGCGCGATCAGGGGGCGGGTACACTGAAGCTTTCTTT

V gene: TRBV6-1
D gene: TRBD1
clone size: large
J gene: TRBJ2-3
CDR3 protein: CASSVTGTDPDHRYF
CDR3 DNA: TGTGCCAGCAGTGTGACCGGGACAGATCCCGACCACCGGTATTTT

V gene: TRBV18
D gene: TRBD1
clone size: hyperexpanded
J gene: TRBJ2-7
CDR3 protein: CASSPTTMGQNNYEQYF
CDR3 DNA: TGTGCCAGCTCACCCACCACGATGGGACAGAATAACTACGAGCAGTACTTC

V gene: TRBV6-5
D gene: TRBD1
clone size: large
J gene: TRBJ1-3
CDR3 protein: CASSYAGTAGNTIYF
CDR3 DNA: TGTGCCAGCAGTTACGCCGGGACAGCTGGAAACACCATATATTTT

V gene: TRBV27
D gene: .
clone size: large
J gene: TRBJ1-5
CDR3 protein: CASSLKGFNQPQHF
CDR3 DNA: TGTGCCAGCAGTTTAAAAGGGTTTAATCAGCCCCAGCATTTT

V gene: TRBV28
D gene: .
clone size: .
J gene: TRBJ2-3
CDR3 protein: CASSLSATDTQYF
CDR3 DNA: TGTGCCAGCAGTTTATCAGCCACAGATACGCAGTATTTT

V gene: TRBV4-1
D gene: TRBD2
clone size: medium-sized
J gene: TRBJ2-3
CDR3 protein: CASSQRTSGGADTQYF
CDR3 DNA: TGCGCCAGCAGCCAGCGGACTAGCGGGGGTGCAGATACGCAGTATTTT

V gene: TRBV10-3
D gene: .
clone size: few
J gene: TRBJ2-2
CDR3 protein: CAIRGNTGELFF
CDR3 DNA: TGTGCCATCAGAGGTAACACCGGGGAGCTGTTTTTT

V gene: TRBV15
D gene: .
clone size: large
J gene: TRBJ2-7
CDR3 protein: CATSRDRGPYEQYF
CDR3 DNA: TGTGCCACCAGCAGAGACCGAGGACCCTACGAGCAGTACTTC